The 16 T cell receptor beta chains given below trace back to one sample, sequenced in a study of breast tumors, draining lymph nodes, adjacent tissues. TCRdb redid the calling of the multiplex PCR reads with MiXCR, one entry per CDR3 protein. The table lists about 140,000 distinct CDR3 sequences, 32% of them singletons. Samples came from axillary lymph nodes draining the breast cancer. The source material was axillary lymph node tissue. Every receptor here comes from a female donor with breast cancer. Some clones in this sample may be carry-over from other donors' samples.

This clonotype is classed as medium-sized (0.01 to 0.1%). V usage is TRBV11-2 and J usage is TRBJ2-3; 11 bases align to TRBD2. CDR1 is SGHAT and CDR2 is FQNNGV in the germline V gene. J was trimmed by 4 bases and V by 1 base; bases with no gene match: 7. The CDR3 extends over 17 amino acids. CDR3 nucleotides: TGTGCCAGCAGCTTAGGCCGACTAGCGGGGAGGGCAGATACGCAGTATTTT. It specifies CASSLGRLAGRADTQYF.

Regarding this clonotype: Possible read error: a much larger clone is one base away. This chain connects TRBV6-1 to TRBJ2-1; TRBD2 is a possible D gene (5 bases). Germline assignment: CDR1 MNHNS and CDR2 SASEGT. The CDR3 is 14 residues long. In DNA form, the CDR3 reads TGTGCCAGCGTTTTAGGGAGCTCCTACGATGAGCAGTTCTTC. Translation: CASVLGSSYDEQFF.

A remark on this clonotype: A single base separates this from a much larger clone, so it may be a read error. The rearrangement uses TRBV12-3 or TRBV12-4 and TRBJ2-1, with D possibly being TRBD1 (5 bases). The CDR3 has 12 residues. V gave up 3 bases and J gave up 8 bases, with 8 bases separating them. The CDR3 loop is CASSFLQDEQFF. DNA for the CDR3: TGTGCCAGCAGTTTCCTACAGGATGAGCAGTTCTTC.

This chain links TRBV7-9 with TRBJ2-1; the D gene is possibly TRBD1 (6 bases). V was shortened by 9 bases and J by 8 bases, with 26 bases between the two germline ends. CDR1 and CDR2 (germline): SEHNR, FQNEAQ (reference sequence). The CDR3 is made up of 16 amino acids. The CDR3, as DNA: TGTGCCAGTCAGGGGATAGTGGGGGCAGTGCTGGATGAGCAGTTCTTC. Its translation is CASQGIVGAVLDEQFF.

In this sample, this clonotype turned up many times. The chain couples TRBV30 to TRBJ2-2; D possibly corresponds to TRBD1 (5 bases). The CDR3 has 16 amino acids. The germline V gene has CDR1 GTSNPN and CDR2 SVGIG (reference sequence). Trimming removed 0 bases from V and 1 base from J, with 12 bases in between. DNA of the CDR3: TGTGCCTGGAGTGTACGCGACAGAGGGAACACCGGGGAGCTGTTTTTT. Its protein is CAWSVRDRGNTGELFF.

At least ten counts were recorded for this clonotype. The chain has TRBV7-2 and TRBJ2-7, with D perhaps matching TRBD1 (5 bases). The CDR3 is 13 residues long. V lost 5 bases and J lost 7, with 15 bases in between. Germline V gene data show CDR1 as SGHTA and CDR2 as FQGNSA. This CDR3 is CASSTDTGGEQYV. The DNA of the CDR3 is TGTGCCAGCAGCACGGACACAGGTGGGGAGCAGTACGTC.

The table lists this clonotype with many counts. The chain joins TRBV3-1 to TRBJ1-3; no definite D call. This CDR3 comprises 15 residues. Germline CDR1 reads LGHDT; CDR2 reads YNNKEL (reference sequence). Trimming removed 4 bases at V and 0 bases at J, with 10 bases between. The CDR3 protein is CASSLRPSSGNTIYF. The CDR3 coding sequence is TGTGCCAGCAGCCTTAGACCGAGCTCTGGAAACACCATATATTTT.

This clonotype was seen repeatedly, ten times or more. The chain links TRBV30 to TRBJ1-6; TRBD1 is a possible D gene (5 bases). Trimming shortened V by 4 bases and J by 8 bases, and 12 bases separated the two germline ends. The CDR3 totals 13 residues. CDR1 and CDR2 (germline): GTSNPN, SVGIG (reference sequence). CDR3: CAWTLQGYSPLHF. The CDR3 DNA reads TGTGCCTGGACCCTGCAGGGATATTCACCCCTCCACTTT.

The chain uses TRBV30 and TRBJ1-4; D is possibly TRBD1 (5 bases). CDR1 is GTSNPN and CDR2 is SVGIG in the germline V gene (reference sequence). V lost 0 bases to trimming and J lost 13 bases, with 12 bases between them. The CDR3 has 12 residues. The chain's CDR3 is CAWSVGTIGLFF. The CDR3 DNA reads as TGTGCCTGGAGTGTAGGGACGATAGGACTGTTTTTT.

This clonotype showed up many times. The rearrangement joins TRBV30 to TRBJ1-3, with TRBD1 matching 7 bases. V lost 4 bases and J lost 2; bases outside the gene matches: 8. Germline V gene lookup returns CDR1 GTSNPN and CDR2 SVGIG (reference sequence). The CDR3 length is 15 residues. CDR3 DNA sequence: TGTGCCTGGACTACCGGGACAGCGGCTGGAAACACCATATATTTT. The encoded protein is CAWTTGTAAGNTIYF.

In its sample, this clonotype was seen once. CDR3 coding DNA: TGCAGCTCACCAGGGGGGGGCTCATCCTACGAGCAGTACTTC. Residues: CSSPGGGSSYEQYF. The V and J genes are TRBV29-1 and TRBJ2-7; D may match TRBD1 or TRBD2 (7 bases each). The germline V gene encodes CDR1 SQVTM and CDR2 ANQGSEA. The CDR3 is 14 residues long. V lost 8 bases and J lost 1, with 18 bases in between.

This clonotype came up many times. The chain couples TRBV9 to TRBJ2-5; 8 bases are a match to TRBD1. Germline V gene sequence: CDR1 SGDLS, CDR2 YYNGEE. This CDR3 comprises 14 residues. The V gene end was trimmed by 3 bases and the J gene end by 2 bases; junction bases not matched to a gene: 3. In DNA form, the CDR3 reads TGTGCCAGCAGCGAGACAGGGGTGCAAGAGACCCAGTACTTC. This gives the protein CASSETGVQETQYF.

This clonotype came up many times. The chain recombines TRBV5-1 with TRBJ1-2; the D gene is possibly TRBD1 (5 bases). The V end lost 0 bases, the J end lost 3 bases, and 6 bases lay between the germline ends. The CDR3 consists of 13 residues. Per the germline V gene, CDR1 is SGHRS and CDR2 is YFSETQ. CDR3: CASSLARDYGYTF. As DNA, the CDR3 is TGCGCCAGCAGCTTGGCCAGGGACTATGGCTACACCTTC.

The CDR3: CSAGQGGTDTQYF. Written as DNA, the CDR3 is TGCAGTGCTGGACAGGGAGGCACAGATACGCAGTATTTT. The chain has TRBV20-1 and TRBJ2-3, with TRBD1 identical over 8 bases. Germline V gene data show CDR1 as DFQATT and CDR2 as SNEGSKA (reference sequence). This CDR3 comprises 13 residues. The junction had 2 bases not matched to a gene; V was cut back by 5 bases and J by 1 base.

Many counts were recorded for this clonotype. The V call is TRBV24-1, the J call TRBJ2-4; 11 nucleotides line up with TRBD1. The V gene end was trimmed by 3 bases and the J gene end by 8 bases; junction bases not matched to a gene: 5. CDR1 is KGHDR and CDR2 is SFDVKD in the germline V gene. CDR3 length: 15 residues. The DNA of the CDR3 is TGTGCCACCAGTGATGCCGGGACAGGGGGTCACATTCAGTACTTC. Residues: CATSDAGTGGHIQYF.

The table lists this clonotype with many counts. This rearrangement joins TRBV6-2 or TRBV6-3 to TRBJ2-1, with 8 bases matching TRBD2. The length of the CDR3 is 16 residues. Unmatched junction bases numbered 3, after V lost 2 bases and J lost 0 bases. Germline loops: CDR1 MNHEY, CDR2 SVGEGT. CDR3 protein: CASSYAGGLSYNEQFF. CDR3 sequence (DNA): TGTGCCAGCAGTTACGCGGGGGGACTCTCCTACAATGAGCAGTTCTTC.